This is a list of T cell receptor beta chains from one sample in a study of somatic mutations in cytotoxic T cells in rheumatoid arthritis. The protocol was immunoSEQ multiplex PCR, while the TCRdb copy is restricted to in-frame clones and leaves out a portion. Altogether roughly 5,000 clones are present, 70% to 80% being singletons, with the ten largest covering about 28%. The sequenced sample consisted of CD8+ T cells sorted from blood. The receptors derive from an adult with rheumatoid arthritis. Each CDR3 is given without its conserved first and last residue. The order of the fields is clone size, V gene, J gene, CDR3 protein. Clone size, where shown, is once, few, many, or a class for clones that have expanded.

clone_size: NA
v_call: TRBV9
j_call: TRBJ1-6
cdr3_aa: ASSVEGEAPLH

clone_size: NA
v_call: TRBV5-1
j_call: TRBJ2-3
cdr3_aa: ASSSVPGESTDTQY

clone_size: once
v_call: TRBV7-9
j_call: TRBJ1-5
cdr3_aa: ASSPPGQGDQPQH

clone_size: NA
v_call: TRBV7-9
j_call: TRBJ2-1
cdr3_aa: ASSSGLYNEQF

clone_size: few
v_call: TRBV13
j_call: TRBJ2-2
cdr3_aa: ASSSGGRGAGELF

clone_size: once
v_call: TRBV6-6
j_call: TRBJ2-1
cdr3_aa: ASRLLKGSYNEQF

clone_size: NA
v_call: TRBV6-5
j_call: TRBJ2-2
cdr3_aa: ASTSQRGQGELF

clone_size: NA
v_call: TRBV7-9
j_call: TRBJ1-5
cdr3_aa: ASSLADQPQH

clone_size: NA
v_call: TRBV5-4
j_call: TRBJ1-2
cdr3_aa: ASSLGHGGYGYT

clone_size: once
v_call: TRBV9
j_call: TRBJ2-1
cdr3_aa: ASSVDEVNEQF

clone_size: NA
v_call: TRBV12-1
j_call: TRBJ2-6
cdr3_aa: ASSIGQSRANVLT

clone_size: NA
v_call: TRBV27
j_call: TRBJ1-1
cdr3_aa: ASSSGNTEAF

clone_size: NA
v_call: TRBV2
j_call: TRBJ2-1
cdr3_aa: AKQGAFEDEQF

clone_size: NA
v_call: TRBV18
j_call: TRBJ2-1
cdr3_aa: ASSPPRRYNEQF

clone_size: NA
v_call: TRBV5-4
j_call: TRBJ2-1
cdr3_aa: ASSLGWGTSPDNEQF

clone_size: NA
v_call: TRBV19
j_call: TRBJ2-1
cdr3_aa: ASSSDRGWDQF

clone_size: NA
v_call: TRBV4-2
j_call: TRBJ2-7
cdr3_aa: ASSPSGTSGAYEQY

clone_size: NA
v_call: TRBV13
j_call: TRBJ1-4
cdr3_aa: ASSSRTGPESATNEKLF

clone_size: NA
v_call: TRBV19
j_call: TRBJ1-1
cdr3_aa: ASTPQTANTEAF

clone_size: NA
v_call: TRBV19
j_call: TRBJ2-2
cdr3_aa: ASSPKSTGELF

clone_size: NA
v_call: TRBV28
j_call: TRBJ1-4
cdr3_aa: ASSPQGATNEKLF

clone_size: NA
v_call: TRBV30
j_call: TRBJ1-2
cdr3_aa: AWSRQVPNYGYT

clone_size: NA
v_call: TRBV7-2
j_call: TRBJ1-1
cdr3_aa: ASNRVNTEAF

clone_size: NA
v_call: TRBV5-6
j_call: TRBJ1-6
cdr3_aa: ASSPGQYSPLH

clone_size: NA
v_call: TRBV4-3
j_call: TRBJ2-5
cdr3_aa: ASSQEGGARETQY

clone_size: NA
v_call: TRBV27
j_call: TRBJ2-7
cdr3_aa: ASSLTGGVGPLEQY

clone_size: NA
v_call: TRBV6-1
j_call: TRBJ2-1
cdr3_aa: ASRGGYEQF

clone_size: NA
v_call: TRBV7-2
j_call: TRBJ1-4
cdr3_aa: ASSSEGGEKLF

clone_size: NA
v_call: TRBV28
j_call: TRBJ2-7
cdr3_aa: ASSGGDRGFYEQY

clone_size: NA
v_call: TRBV28
j_call: TRBJ2-7
cdr3_aa: ASSFLGYEQY

clone_size: NA
v_call: TRBV9
j_call: TRBJ1-5
cdr3_aa: ASSVGGSNQPQH

clone_size: NA
v_call: TRBV5-8
j_call: TRBJ2-1
cdr3_aa: ASSTGLREQF

clone_size: NA
v_call: TRBV5-4
j_call: TRBJ2-3
cdr3_aa: ASSLDPRDTQY

clone_size: NA
v_call: TRBV19
j_call: TRBJ2-1
cdr3_aa: ASSILTSGYNEQF

clone_size: NA
v_call: TRBV7-9
j_call: TRBJ1-1
cdr3_aa: ASSFGTVNTEAF

clone_size: NA
v_call: TRBV13
j_call: TRBJ1-1
cdr3_aa: ASSFPGGWGDTEAF

clone_size: NA
v_call: TRBV5-7
j_call: TRBJ1-4
cdr3_aa: ASSQDSGSHEKLF

clone_size: once
v_call: TRBV6-1
j_call: TRBJ1-1
cdr3_aa: ASSELSEMNTEAF

clone_size: NA
v_call: TRBV5-5
j_call: TRBJ2-3
cdr3_aa: ASSLIPQGATDTQY

clone_size: NA
v_call: TRBV27
j_call: TRBJ1-5
cdr3_aa: ASSFEGNQPQH